This TCR beta chain derives from a study of somatic mutations in cytotoxic T cells in rheumatoid arthritis. Study in general: Each patient's diagnosis was followed right away by a blood draw (30 ml EDTA), before any treatment. Nearly 100% purity was obtained when some V beta antibody-stained T-cell populations were flow-sorted; these included V beta1+ cells sequenced for TCRB.

As for this clone: Its antigen is still unknown. Mismatch with germline at one junction end may stem from a read error.

After CD4+ and CD8+ cells were isolated by positive magnetic bead selection, their purity was checked by flow cytometry. The CDR3 consists of 16 residues. Germline V gene data show CDR1 as MNHNS and CDR2 as SASEGT. Produced via immunoSEQ multiplex PCR; TCRdb's table is partial and in-frame only. The table shows 20,000 to 25,000 clones, with 78% occurring only once. Study-wide findings and caveats: Over 20% of CD8+ cells belonged to the largest CD8+ clone in about an eighth of the 65 patients.

The J gene is TRBJ2-7, the V gene TRBV6-1; 9 nucleotides align to TRBD1. Specimen: CD8+ T cells sorted from blood. This clonotype originated in an adult with rheumatoid arthritis. CDR3 loop: CASSKALGTGLYEQYF. CDR3 coding DNA: TGTGCCAGCAGTAAAGCGCTCGGGACAGGGTTGTACGAGCAGTACTTC.